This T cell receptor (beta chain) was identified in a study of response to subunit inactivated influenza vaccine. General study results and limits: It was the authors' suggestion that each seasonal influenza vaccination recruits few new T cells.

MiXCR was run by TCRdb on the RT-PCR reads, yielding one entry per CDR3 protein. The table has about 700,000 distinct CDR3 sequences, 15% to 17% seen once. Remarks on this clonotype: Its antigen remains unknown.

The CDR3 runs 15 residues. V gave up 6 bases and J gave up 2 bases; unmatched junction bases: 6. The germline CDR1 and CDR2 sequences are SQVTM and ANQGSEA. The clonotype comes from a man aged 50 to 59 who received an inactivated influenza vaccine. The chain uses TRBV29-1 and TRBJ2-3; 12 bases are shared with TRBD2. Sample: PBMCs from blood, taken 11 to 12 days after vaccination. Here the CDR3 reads CSVDGLAGNTDTQYF. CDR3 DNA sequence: TGCAGCGTGGACGGACTAGCGGGAAACACAGATACGCAGTATTTT.